The 5 T cell receptor beta chains below were found in one sample sequenced in a study of blood T cell repertoires in COVID-19. Sequenced by immunoSEQ multiplex PCR; TCRdb stores in-frame clones only, minus some. This table holds about 270,000 clones, around 89% found once. The sequenced sample was PBMCs or T cells enriched from blood (not recorded which). The receptor source for this set is a woman aged 18 to 35 who had recovered from COVID-19.

V gene TRBV7-9 combines with J gene TRBJ1-6, with D possibly matching TRBD1 (5 bases). CDR1 and CDR2 (germline): SEHNR, FQNEAQ (reference sequence). The CDR3 contains 16 residues. V was clipped by 5 bases and J by 1 base, with 12 bases between them. The chain's CDR3 is CASSPGDRSYNSPLHF. The CDR3 region has the DNA TGTGCCAGCAGCCCGGGGGACCGATCCTATAATTCACCCCTCCACTTT.

The rearrangement joins TRBV10-3 to TRBJ2-6; no definite D call. Between the trimmed V and J ends, which lost 6 bases and 1 base, there was a span of 22 bases. The CDR3 has 19 residues. Germline values: CDR1 ENHRY, CDR2 SYGVKD. CDR3 in amino acids: CAISDPNRVLTSGANVLTF. The DNA of the CDR3 is TGTGCCATCAGCGACCCTAACCGGGTCCTAACTTCTGGGGCCAACGTCCTGACTTTC.

The chain couples TRBV10-3 to TRBJ2-7; TRBD1 aligns across 7 bases. This CDR3 comprises 13 residues. Trimming at V came to 3 bases and at J to 4 bases, leaving 3 bases not matched to a gene. Germline V gene sequence: CDR1 ENHRY, CDR2 SYGVKD. In nucleotides, the CDR3 is TGTGCCATCAGTGACCCGACAGGGTACGAGCAGTACTTC. It translates to CAISDPTGYEQYF.

The chain carries TRBV4-1 and TRBJ1-3; possibly TRBD1 for D (5 bases). In germline, CDR1 is MGHRA, CDR2 YSYEKL. The CDR3 is 17 amino acids. The V and J ends lost 3 bases and 0 bases respectively, with 15 bases between them. CDR3 nucleotides: TGCGCCAGCAGCCAGTTTGGGTACAGGAGCTCTGGAAACACCATATATTTT. Protein sequence: CASSQFGYRSSGNTIYF.

This CDR3 is CASSKGTGDNYGYTF. In DNA form, the CDR3 reads TGCGCCAGCAGCAAAGGGACAGGGGATAACTATGGCTACACCTTC. This sequence joins TRBV5-1 and TRBJ1-2, with 10 bases lining up with TRBD1. The CDR3 has 15 amino acids. Trimming at V came to 4 bases and at J to 1 base, leaving 4 bases not matched to a gene. In germline, CDR1 is SGHRS, CDR2 YFSETQ.